The 6 T cell receptor beta chains below come from one sample, sequenced in a study of OX40 agonist ivuxolimab in advanced cancers. The method behind the library was the immunoSEQ multiplex PCR assay. Sourced from immuneACCESS, this table was stored by TCRdb with only in-frame sequences that have V and J called. A share of the clones is absent; for the studies checked, an unresolved V gene accounts for under half, and the remainder has no known explanation. Present in this sample are 50,000 to 65,000 clones, 88% of which were seen just once. Of the sample, around 3.2% is held by the ten largest clones. This sample comprised CD4+ or CD8+ T cells sorted from blood, obtained in a trial of the OX40 agonist ivuxolimab. These receptors all stem from an adult with an advanced solid tumor such as melanoma, head and neck, liver or kidney cancer.

This clone has only one observation. The rearrangement uses TRBV15 and TRBJ2-7; 7 bases fit TRBD2. Germline V gene sequence: CDR1 LNHNV, CDR2 YYDKDF (reference sequence). Trimming at V came to 4 bases and at J to 0 bases, leaving 6 bases not matched to a gene. The CDR3 runs to 15 residues. The CDR3 nucleotides are TGTGCCACCAGCATATTCCGCGGGGGCTCCTACGAGCAGTACTTC. The encoded protein is CATSIFRGGSYEQYF.

V gene TRBV5-8 combines with J gene TRBJ1-2, with D unresolved. Germline assignment: CDR1 SGHTS and CDR2 YDEGEE. V dropped 0 bases and J dropped 5 bases, with 14 bases sitting between them. This CDR3 region has 15 residues. The CDR3 DNA reads as TGTGCCAGCAGCTTGGTGAACGGCGTCTGGTATGGCTACACCTTC. Its translation is CASSLVNGVWYGYTF.

The chain's CDR3 is CASSSPLLAGGYEQYF. The CDR3 coding sequence is TGTGCCAGCAGTTCGCCTCTACTAGCGGGAGGCTACGAGCAGTACTTC. The chain links TRBV2 to TRBJ2-7; 12 positions agree with TRBD2. The V segment lost 5 bases and the J segment 3 bases; nucleotides outside the gene matches: 8. Germline values: CDR1 SNHLY, CDR2 FYNNEI. The CDR3 runs to 16 residues.

V gene TRBV4-1 combines with J gene TRBJ2-1; D gene unclear. The V end lost 1 base, the J end lost 5 bases, and 9 bases lay between the germline ends. The CDR3 length is 14 residues. From germline, CDR1 is MGHRA and CDR2 YSYEKL. CDR3 amino acids: CASSQVVQNNEQFF. Here the CDR3 DNA reads TGCGCCAGCAGCCAAGTCGTCCAAAACAATGAGCAGTTCTTC.

The J gene is TRBJ2-1, the V gene TRBV6-1; a weak D match, TRBD2 (5 bases). The CDR3 contains 12 residues. The V end lost 4 bases, the J end lost 9 bases, and 10 bases lay between the germline ends. The germline CDR1 and CDR2 sequences are MNHNS and SASEGT. CDR3 protein: CASSAWEIEQFF. CDR3 DNA sequence: TGTGCCAGCAGTGCCTGGGAGATTGAGCAGTTCTTC.

The chain uses TRBV5-8 and TRBJ2-1; 8 nucleotides match TRBD2. Germline CDR1 reads SGHTS; CDR2 reads YDEGEE. The CDR3 sequence is 15 residues long. The trim removed 3 bases at V and 4 bases at J, leaving 6 bases unmatched. The CDR3 nucleotides are TGTGCCAGCAGCTCGGGGGGGGCGACTTACAATGAGCAGTTCTTC. This translates into CASSSGGATYNEQFF.